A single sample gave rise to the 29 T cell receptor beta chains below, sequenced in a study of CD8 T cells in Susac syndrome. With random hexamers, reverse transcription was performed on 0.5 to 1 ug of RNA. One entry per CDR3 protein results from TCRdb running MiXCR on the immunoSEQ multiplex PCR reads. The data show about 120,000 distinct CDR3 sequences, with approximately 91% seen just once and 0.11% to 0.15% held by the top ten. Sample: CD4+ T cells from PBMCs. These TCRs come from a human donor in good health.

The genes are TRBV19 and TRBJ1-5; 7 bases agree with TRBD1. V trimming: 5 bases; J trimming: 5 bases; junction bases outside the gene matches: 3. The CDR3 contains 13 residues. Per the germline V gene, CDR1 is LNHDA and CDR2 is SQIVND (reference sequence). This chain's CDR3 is CASSQQGHQPQHF. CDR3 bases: TGTGCCAGTAGTCAACAGGGGCATCAGCCCCAGCATTTT.

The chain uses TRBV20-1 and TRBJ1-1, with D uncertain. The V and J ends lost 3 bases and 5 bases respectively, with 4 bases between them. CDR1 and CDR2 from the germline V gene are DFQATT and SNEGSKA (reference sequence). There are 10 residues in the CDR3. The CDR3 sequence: CSASLTEAFF. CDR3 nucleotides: TGCAGTGCTAGTTTAACTGAAGCTTTCTTT.

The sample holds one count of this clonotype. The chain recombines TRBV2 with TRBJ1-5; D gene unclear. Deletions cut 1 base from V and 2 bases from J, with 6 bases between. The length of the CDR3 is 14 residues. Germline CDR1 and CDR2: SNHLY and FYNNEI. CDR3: CASSEDRRNQPQHF. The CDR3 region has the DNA TGTGCCAGCAGTGAAGACAGACGCAATCAGCCCCAGCATTTT. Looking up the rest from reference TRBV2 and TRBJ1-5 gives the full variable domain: EPEVTQTPSHQVTQMGQEVILRCVPISNHLYFYWYRQILGQKVEFLVSFYNNEISEKSEIFDDQFSVERPDGSNFTLKIRSTKLEDSAMYFCASSEDRRNQPQHFGDGTRLSIL.

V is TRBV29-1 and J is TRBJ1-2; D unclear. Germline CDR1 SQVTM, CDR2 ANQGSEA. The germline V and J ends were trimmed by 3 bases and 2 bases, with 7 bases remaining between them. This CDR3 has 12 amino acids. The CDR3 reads CSVEDGNYGYTF. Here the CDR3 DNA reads TGCAGCGTTGAGGACGGGAACTATGGCTACACCTTC.

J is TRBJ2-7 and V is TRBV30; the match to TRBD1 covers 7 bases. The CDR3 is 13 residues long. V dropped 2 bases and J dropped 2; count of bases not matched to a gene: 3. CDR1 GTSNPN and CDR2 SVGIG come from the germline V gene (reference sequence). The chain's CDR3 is CAWSIGTAYEQYF. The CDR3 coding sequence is TGTGCCTGGAGTATTGGGACAGCCTACGAGCAGTACTTC.

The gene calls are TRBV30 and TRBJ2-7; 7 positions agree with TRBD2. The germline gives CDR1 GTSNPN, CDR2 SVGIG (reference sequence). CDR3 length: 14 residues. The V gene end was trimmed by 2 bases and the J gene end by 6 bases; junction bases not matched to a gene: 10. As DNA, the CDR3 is TGTGCCTGGAGTCCTCGACTAGCCGCTATCGAGCAGTACTTC. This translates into CAWSPRLAAIEQYF.

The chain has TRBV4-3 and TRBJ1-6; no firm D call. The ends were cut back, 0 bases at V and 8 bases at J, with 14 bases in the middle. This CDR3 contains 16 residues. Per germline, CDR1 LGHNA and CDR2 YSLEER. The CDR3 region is CASSQEGGPGDSPLHF. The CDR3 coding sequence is TGCGCCAGCAGCCAAGAGGGAGGGCCCGGGGATTCACCCCTCCACTTT.

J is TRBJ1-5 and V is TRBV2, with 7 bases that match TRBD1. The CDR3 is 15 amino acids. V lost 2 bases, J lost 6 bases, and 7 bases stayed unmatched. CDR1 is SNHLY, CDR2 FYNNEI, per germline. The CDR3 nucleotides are TGTGCCAGCAGTGAATGGATGACAGGGAGTCAGCCCCAGCATTTT. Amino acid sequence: CASSEWMTGSQPQHF.

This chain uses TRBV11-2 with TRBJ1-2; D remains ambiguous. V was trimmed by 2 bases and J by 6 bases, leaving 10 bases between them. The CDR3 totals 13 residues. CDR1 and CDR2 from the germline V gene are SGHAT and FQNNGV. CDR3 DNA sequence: TGTGCCAGCAGCTTAATCGGGTCGGATGGCTACACCTTC. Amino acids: CASSLIGSDGYTF. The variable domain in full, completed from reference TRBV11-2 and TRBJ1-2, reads EAGVAQSPRYKIIEKRQSVAFWCNPISGHATLYWYQQILGQGPKLLIQFQNNGVVDDSQLPKDRFSAERLKGVDSTLKIQPAKLEDSAVYLCASSLIGSDGYTFGSGTRLTVV.

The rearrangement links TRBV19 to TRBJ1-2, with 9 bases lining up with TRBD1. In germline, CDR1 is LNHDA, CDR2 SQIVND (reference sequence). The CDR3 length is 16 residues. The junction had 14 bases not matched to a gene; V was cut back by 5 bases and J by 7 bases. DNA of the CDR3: TGTGCCAGTAGTGTTGACCCCGGGACAGGGACGGGTGGCTACACCTTC. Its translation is CASSVDPGTGTGGYTF.

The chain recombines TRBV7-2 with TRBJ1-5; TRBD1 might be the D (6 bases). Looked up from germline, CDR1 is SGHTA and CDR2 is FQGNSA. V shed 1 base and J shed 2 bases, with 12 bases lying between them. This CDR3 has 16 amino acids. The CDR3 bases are TGTGCCAGCAGCTTAGAGGGGGGGCGAGGCAATCAGCCCCAGCATTTT. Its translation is CASSLEGGRGNQPQHF.

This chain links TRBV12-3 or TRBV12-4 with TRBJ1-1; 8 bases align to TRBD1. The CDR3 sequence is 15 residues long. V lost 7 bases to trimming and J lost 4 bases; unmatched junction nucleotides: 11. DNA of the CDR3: TGTGCCAGCACCGAACAGGGGGGGTTACCCACTGAAGCTTTCTTT. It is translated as CASTEQGGLPTEAFF.

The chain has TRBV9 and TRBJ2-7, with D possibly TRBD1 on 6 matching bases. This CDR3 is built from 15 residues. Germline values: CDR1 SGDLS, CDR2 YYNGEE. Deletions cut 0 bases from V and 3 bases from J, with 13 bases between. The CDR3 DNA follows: TGTGCCAGCAGCGTAGATCCGGGACACGACTACGAGCAGTACTTC. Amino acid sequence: CASSVDPGHDYEQYF.

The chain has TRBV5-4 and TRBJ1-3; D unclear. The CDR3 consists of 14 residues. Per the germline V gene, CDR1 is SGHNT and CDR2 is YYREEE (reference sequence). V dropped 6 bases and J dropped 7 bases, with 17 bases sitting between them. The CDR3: CASMALDRENTIYF. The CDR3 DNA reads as TGTGCCAGCATGGCTCTGGACCGGGAGAACACCATATATTTT.

The CDR3 here is CASGLSPDTQYF. CDR3 nucleotide sequence: TGTGCCAGCGGCCTATCCCCCGATACGCAGTATTTT. The chain is built from TRBV7-3 and TRBJ2-3; D remains unclear. Germline assignment: CDR1 SGHTA and CDR2 FQGTGA. V was pared by 8 bases and J by 6 bases, with 12 bases between. This CDR3 is built from 12 residues. Filled out from reference TRBV7-3 and TRBJ2-3, the complete variable domain reads GAGVSQTPSNKVTEKGKYVELRCDPISGHTALYWYRQSLGQGPEFLIYFQGTGAADDSGLPNDRFFAVRPEGSVSTLKIQRTERGDSAVYLCASGLSPDTQYFGPGTRLTVL.

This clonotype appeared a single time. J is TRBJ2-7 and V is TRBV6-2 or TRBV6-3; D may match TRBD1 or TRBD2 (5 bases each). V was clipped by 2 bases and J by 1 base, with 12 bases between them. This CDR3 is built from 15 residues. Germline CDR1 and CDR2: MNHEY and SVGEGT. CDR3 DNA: TGTGCCAGCAGTTACCTCCGAGGGGATTCCTACGAGCAGTACTTC. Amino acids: CASSYLRGDSYEQYF.

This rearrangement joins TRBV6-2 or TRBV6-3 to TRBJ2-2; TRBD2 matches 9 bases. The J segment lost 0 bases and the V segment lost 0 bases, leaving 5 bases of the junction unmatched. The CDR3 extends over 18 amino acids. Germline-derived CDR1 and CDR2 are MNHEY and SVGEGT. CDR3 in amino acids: CASSYSGLAGTNTGELFF. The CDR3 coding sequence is TGTGCCAGCAGTTACTCGGGGCTAGCGGGGACGAACACCGGGGAGCTGTTTTTT.

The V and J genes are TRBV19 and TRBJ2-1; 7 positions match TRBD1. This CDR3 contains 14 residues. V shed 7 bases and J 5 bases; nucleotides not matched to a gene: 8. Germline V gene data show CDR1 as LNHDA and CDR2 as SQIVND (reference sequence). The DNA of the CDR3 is TGTGCCAGTAAAGGACAGGTAGCCCACAATGAGCAGTTCTTC. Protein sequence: CASKGQVAHNEQFF.

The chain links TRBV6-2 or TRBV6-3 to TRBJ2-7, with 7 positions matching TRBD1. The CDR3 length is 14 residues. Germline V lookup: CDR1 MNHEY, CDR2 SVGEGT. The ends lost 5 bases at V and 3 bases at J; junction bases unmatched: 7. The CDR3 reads CASSGDSNFYEQYF. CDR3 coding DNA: TGTGCCAGCAGTGGGGACAGCAACTTCTACGAGCAGTACTTC.

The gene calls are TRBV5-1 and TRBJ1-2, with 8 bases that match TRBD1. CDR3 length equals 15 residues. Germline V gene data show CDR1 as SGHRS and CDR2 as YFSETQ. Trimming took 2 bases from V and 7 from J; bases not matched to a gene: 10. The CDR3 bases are TGCGCCAGCAGCTTTACAGGGGGGAAAGGAGGTGGCTACACCTTC. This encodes CASSFTGGKGGGYTF.

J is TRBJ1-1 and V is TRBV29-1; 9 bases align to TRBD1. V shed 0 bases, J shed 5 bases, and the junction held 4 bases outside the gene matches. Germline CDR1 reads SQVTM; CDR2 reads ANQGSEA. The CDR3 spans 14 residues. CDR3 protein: CSVEEEGQGTEAFF. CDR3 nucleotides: TGCAGCGTTGAAGAAGAAGGACAGGGGACTGAAGCTTTCTTT. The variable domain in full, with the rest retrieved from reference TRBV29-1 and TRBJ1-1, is SAVISQKPSRDICQRGTSLTIQCQVDSQVTMMFWYRQQPGQSLTLIATANQGSEATYESGFVIDKFPISRPNLTFSTLTVSNMSPEDSSIYLCSVEEEGQGTEAFFGQGTRLTVV.

In DNA form, the CDR3 reads TGCAGTGCTAGAGTGACAGGGTTAACTGAAGCTTTCTTT. This encodes CSARVTGLTEAFF. The chain links TRBV20-1 to TRBJ1-1; TRBD1 aligns across 7 bases. Germline V gives CDR1 DFQATT, CDR2 SNEGSKA (reference sequence). This CDR3 is 13 amino acids long. Trimming took 1 base from V and 5 from J; bases not matched to a gene: 4.

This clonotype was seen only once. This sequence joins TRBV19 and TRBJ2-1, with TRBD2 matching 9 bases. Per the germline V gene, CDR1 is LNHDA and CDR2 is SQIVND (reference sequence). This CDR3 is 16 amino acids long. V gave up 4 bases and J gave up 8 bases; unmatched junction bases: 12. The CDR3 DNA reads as TGTGCCAGTAGTAGGCGATCTAGCGGGATCAGCGATGAGCAGTTCTTC. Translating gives CASSRRSSGISDEQFF.

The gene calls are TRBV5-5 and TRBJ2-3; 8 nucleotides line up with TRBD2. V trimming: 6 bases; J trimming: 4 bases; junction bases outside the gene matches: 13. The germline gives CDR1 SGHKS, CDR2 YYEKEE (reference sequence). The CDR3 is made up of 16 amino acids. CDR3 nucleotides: TGTGCCAGCACCACCCCGGGGGGGACGGGGGCAGATACGCAGTATTTT. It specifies CASTTPGGTGADTQYF.

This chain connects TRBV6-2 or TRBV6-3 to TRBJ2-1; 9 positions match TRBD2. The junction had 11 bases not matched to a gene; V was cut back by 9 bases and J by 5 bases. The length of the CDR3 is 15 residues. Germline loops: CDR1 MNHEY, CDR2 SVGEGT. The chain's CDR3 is CASSIAGDYHNEQFF. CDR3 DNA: TGTGCCAGTTCCATAGCGGGGGACTACCACAATGAGCAGTTCTTC.

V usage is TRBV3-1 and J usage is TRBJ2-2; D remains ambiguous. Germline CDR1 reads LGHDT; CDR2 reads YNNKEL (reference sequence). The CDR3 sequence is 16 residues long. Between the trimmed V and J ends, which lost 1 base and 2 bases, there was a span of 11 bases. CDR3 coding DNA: TGTGCCAGCAGCCAAGTTAAAGGGATTAACACCGGGGAGCTGTTTTTT. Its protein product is CASSQVKGINTGELFF.

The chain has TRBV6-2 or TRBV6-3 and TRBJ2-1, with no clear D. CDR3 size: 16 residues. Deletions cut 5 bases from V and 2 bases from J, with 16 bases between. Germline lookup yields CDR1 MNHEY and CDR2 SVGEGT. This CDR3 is CASSLHDSAAYNEQFF. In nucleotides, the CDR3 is TGTGCCAGCAGTCTCCATGACTCCGCAGCCTACAATGAGCAGTTCTTC.

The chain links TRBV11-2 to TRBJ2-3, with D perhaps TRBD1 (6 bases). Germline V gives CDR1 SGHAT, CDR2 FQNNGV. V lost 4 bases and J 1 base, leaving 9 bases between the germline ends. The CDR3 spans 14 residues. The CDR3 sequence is CASSSNRGTDTQYF. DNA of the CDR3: TGTGCCAGCAGCTCAAACAGGGGCACAGATACGCAGTATTTT.

CDR3 loop: CASSYGRGIGPGELFF. The DNA for the CDR3 is TGTGCCAGCAGTTACGGTCGGGGAATTGGGCCCGGGGAGCTGTTTTTT. V is TRBV6-5 and J is TRBJ2-2, with TRBD2 as a possible D gene (5 bases). The germline CDR1 and CDR2 sequences are MNHEY and SVGAGI. The CDR3 is 16 amino acids. The V end lost 2 bases, the J end lost 6 bases, and 16 bases lay between the germline ends.